This T cell receptor (beta chain) was sequenced in a study of shared clonotypes between healthy human individuals. Findings of the study overall: Clonotypes which were not shared had lower generation probabilities than clonotypes that all four donors shared. In several donors, around 4.8% of naive CD4 clonotypes appeared in common.

Points on this clone: The target antigen is unknown.

Several immunoSEQ plates received, in even portions, the genomic DNA of each subset. The data were produced by immunoSEQ multiplex PCR, yet TCRdb's version contains in-frame clones alone and is incomplete. The table shows 850,000 to 1,100,000 clones, with about 80% occurring only once. In germline, CDR1 is SGHRS, CDR2 YFSETQ. The CDR3 length is 16 residues. The V end was cut by 1 base, the J end by 0 bases, with 12 bases between. The rearrangement links TRBV5-1 to TRBJ2-3; possible D gene TRBD1, 6 bases. This receptor was taken from a man aged 18 to 29 in good health. Some clones in this sample may be carry-over from other donors' samples. Sequenced sample: memory CD4+ T cells from PBMCs. This sample's subset: CD45RA-negative fraction. The CDR3, as DNA: TGCGCCAGCAGCTTGTACTCGACAGGCAGCACAGATACGCAGTATTTT. It specifies CASSLYSTGSTDTQYF.